This TCR beta chain originates from a study of CD8+ T cells in alopecia areata. The germline V gene has CDR1 SGHRS and CDR2 YFSETQ. The CDR3 is 12 amino acids. Trimming removed 4 bases at V and 7 bases at J, with 11 bases between. General observations from the study: Scalp sample sequencing also detects resident alphabeta T cells of normal skin.

In the case of this clone: Antigen: not known.

Once RNA had been extracted, it was reverse transcribed into cDNA to act as the sequencing template. Measured with immunoSEQ multiplex PCR; TCRdb has only the in-frame clones, and not every one. The sample lists 120,000 or so clones; under 65% were seen once. Treatment of the sample: oral pan-JAK inhibitor, 5-10 mg twice daily. Lesional scalp punch biopsies and peripheral blood came from alopecia areata patients. The chain combines TRBV5-1 with TRBJ1-2, with a weak D call TRBD1 (5 bases). The clonotype originates from a human donor with alopecia areata. The sample here was CD4+ T cells sorted from blood, taken at week 4, from a patient treated with tofacitinib. The CDR3 sequence is CASSMEGSGYTF. Written as DNA, the CDR3 is TGCGCCAGCAGCATGGAGGGGAGTGGCTACACCTTC.